This TCR beta chain stems from a study of cytomegalovirus exposure and HLA in healthy donors. The PCR made use of 60 Vbeta and 13 Jbeta primers. TCRdb's table, derived via immunoSEQ multiplex PCR, lists solely in-frame clones and lacks some. The table includes tens of thousands of clones, about three quarters detected once. This clone has more than one count but fewer than ten. Trimming took 3 bases from V and 6 from J, leaving 20 bases between them. Per the germline V gene, CDR1 is GTSNPN and CDR2 is SVGIG (reference sequence). CDR3 length: 15 residues. The sequence derives from a woman aged 40 to 50 in good health and CMV-seropositive. The source material was PBMCs. The genes are TRBV30 and TRBJ1-1; maybe TRBD1 (5 bases). The CDR3 spells CAWSTWGGPRPEAFF. In DNA form, the CDR3 reads TGTGCCTGGAGCACCTGGGGGGGTCCGCGACCTGAAGCTTTCTTT.